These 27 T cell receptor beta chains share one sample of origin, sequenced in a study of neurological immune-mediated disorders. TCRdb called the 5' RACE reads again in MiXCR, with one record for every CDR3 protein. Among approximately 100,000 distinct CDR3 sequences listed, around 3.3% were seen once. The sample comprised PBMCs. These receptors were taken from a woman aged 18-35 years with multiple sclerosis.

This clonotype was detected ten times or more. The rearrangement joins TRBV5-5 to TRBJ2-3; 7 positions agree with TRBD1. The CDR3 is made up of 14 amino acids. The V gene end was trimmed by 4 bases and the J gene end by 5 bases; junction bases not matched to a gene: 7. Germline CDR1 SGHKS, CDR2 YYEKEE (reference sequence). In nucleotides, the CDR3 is TGTGCCAGCAGCCCCACAGGGGTAGGAGATACGCAGTATTTT. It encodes CASSPTGVGDTQYF.

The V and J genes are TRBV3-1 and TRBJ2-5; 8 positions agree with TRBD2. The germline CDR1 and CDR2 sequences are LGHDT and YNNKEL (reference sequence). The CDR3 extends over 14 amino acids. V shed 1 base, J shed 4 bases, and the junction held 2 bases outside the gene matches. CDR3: CASSQGGLGETQYF. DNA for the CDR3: TGTGCCAGCAGCCAAGGGGGACTAGGAGAGACCCAGTACTTC.

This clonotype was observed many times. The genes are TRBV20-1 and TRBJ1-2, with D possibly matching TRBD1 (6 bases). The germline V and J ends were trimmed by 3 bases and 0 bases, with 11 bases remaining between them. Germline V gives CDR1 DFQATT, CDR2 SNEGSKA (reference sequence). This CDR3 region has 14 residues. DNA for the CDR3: TGCAGTGCTAGTCCGGGGGGCGCTAACTATGGCTACACCTTC. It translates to CSASPGGANYGYTF.

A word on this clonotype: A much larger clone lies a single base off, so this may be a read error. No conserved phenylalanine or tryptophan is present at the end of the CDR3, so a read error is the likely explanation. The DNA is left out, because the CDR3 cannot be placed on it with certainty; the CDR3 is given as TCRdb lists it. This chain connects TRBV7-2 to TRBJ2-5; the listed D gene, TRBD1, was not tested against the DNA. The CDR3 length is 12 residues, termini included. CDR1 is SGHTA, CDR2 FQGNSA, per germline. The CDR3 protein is CASSLYRDRDYY.

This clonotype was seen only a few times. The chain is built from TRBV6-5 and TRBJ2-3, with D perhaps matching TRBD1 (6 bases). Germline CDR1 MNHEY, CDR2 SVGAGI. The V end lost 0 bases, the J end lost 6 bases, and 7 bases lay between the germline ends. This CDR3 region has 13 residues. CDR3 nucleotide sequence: TGTGCCAGCAGTTACTCGAGGGGGGATACGCAGTATTTT. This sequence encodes CASSYSRGDTQYF.

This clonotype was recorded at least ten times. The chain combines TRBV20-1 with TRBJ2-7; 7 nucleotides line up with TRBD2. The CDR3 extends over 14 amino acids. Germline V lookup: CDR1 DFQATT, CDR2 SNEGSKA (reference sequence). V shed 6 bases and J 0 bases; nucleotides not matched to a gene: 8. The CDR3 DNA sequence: TGCAGTGCCCCACCGGGAGGCCCCTCCTACGAGCAGTACTTC. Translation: CSAPPGGPSYEQYF.

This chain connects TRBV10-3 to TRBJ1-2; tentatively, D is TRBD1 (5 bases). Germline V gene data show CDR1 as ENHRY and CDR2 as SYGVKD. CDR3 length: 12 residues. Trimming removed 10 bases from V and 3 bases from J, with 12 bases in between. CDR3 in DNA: TGTGCCACGCGGGGGGGAGACTATGGCTACACCTTC. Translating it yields CATRGGDYGYTF.

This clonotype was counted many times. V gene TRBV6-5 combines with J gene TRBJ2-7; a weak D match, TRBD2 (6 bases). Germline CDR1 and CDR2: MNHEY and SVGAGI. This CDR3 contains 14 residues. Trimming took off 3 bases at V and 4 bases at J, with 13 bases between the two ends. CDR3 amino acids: CASSYNPGGYEQYF. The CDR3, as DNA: TGTGCCAGCAGTTATAACCCCGGGGGTTACGAGCAGTACTTC.

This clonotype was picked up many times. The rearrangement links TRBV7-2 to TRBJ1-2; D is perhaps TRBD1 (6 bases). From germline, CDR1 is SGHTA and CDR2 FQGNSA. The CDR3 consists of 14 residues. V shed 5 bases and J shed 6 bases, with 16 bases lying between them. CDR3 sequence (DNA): TGTGCCAGCAGCCCAGCAGGGGTCGTCAATGGCTACACCTTC. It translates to CASSPAGVVNGYTF.

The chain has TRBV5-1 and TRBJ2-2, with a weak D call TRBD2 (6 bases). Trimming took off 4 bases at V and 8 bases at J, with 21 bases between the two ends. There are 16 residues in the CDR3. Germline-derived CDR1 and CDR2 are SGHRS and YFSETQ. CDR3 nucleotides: TGCGCCAGCAGCCGGAGGGTTGGCAGAAAGACAGGGGAGCTGTTTTTT. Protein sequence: CASSRRVGRKTGELFF.

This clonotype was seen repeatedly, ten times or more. CDR3 nucleotides: TGCAGCGTTGAGAAGGGAATGAACACTGAAGCTTTCTTT. This encodes CSVEKGMNTEAFF. J is TRBJ1-1 and V is TRBV29-1; D is unclear. Per the germline V gene, CDR1 is SQVTM and CDR2 is ANQGSEA. V lost 3 bases to trimming and J lost 0 bases, with 8 bases between them. CDR3 length equals 13 residues. The variable domain in full, with the rest retrieved from reference TRBV29-1 and TRBJ1-1, is SAVISQKPSRDICQRGTSLTIQCQVDSQVTMMFWYRQQPGQSLTLIATANQGSEATYESGFVIDKFPISRPNLTFSTLTVSNMSPEDSSIYLCSVEKGMNTEAFFGQGTRLTVV.

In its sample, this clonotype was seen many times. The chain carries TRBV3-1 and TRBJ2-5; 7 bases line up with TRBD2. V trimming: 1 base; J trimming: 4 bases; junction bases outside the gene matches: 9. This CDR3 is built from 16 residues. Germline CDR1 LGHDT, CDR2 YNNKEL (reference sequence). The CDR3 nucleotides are TGTGCCAGCAGCCAAGGAGGGAGGGGTTTTTCAGAGACCCAGTACTTC. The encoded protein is CASSQGGRGFSETQYF.

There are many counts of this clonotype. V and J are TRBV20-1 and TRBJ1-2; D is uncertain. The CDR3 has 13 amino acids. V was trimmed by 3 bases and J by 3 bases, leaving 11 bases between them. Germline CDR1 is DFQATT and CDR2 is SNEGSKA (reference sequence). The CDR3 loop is CSARLEKHYGYTF. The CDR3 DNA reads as TGCAGTGCTAGGCTCGAGAAACACTATGGCTACACCTTC.

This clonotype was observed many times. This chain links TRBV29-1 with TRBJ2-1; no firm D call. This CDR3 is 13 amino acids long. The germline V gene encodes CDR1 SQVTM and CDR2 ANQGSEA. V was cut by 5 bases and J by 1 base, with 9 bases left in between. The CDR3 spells CSVTRLSYNEQFF. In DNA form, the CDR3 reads TGCAGCGTTACCCGGCTATCCTACAATGAGCAGTTCTTC.

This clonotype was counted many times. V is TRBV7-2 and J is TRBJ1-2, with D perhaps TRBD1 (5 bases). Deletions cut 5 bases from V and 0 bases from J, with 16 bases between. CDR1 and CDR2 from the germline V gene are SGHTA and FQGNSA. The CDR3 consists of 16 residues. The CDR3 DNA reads TGTGCCAGCAGCACTAGGGGCGGGGAAGCTAACTATGGCTACACCTTC. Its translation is CASSTRGGEANYGYTF.

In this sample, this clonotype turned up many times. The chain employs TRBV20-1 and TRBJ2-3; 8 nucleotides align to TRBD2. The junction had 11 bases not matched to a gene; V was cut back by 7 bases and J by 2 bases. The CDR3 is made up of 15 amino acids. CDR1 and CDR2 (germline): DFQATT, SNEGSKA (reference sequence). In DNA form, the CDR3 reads TGCAGTGGTCAGAGTCCGGGGGGGATCACAGATACGCAGTATTTT. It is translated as CSGQSPGGITDTQYF.

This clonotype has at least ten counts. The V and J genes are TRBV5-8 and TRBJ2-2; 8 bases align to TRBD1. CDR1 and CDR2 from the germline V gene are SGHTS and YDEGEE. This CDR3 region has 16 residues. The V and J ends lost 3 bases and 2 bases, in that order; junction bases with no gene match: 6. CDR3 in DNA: TGTGCCAGCAGCTATTATGGGACAGGAAACACCGGGGAGCTGTTTTTT. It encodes CASSYYGTGNTGELFF.

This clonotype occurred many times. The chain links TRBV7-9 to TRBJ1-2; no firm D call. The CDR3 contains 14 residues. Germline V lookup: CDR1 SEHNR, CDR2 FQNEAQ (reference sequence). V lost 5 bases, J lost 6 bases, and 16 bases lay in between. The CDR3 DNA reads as TGTGCCAGCAGCCGGACGTCTCCCTTCCATGGCTACACCTTC. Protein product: CASSRTSPFHGYTF.

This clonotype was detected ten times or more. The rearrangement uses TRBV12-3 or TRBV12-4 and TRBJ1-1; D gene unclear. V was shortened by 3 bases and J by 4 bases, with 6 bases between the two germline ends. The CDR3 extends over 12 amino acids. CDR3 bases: TGTGCCAGCAGTTTGATGAGCACTGAAGCTTTCTTT. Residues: CASSLMSTEAFF.

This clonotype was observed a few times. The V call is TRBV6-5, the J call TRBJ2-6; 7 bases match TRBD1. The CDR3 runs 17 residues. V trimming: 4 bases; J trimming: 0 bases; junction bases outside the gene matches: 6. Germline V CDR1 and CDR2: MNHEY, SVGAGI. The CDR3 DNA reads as TGTGCCAGCAGTTTAGCTACAGGGGTCTCTGGGGCCAACGTCCTGACTTTC. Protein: CASSLATGVSGANVLTF.

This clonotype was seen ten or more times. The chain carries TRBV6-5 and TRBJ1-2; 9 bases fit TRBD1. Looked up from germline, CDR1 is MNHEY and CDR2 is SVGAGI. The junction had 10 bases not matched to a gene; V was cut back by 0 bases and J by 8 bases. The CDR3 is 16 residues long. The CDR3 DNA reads TGTGCCAGCAGTTACTCCAATCCACAGGGGGCTAGAGGCTACACCTTC. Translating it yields CASSYSNPQGARGYTF.

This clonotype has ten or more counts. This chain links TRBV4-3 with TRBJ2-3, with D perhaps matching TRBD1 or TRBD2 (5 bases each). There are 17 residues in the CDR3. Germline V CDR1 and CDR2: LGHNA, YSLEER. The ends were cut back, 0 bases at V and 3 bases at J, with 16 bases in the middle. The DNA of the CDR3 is TGCGCCAGCAGCCAAGATGGTCGGGACCAGGTTACAGATACGCAGTATTTT. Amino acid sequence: CASSQDGRDQVTDTQYF.

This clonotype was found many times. The CDR3 sequence is CASSLQGGTEAFF. The CDR3 DNA is TGCGCCAGCAGCCTGCAGGGGGGCACTGAAGCTTTCTTT. The rearrangement joins TRBV5-1 to TRBJ1-1, with TRBD1 matching over 7 bases. CDR1 and CDR2 from the germline V gene are SGHRS and YFSETQ. Trimming removed 4 bases from V and 4 bases from J; junction bases left unmatched: 4. The length of the CDR3 is 13 residues.

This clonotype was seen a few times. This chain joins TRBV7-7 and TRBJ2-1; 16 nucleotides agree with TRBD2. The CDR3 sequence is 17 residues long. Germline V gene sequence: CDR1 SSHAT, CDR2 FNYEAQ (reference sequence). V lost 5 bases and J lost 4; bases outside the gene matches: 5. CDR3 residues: CASSLGLAGGPYNEQFF. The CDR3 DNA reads TGTGCCAGCAGCCTGGGACTAGCGGGGGGGCCTTACAATGAGCAGTTCTTC.

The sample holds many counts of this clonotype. DNA of the CDR3: TGCACCAGCAGCTCCTACAATGAGCAGTTCTTC. As protein: CTSSSYNEQFF. This chain connects TRBV20-1 to TRBJ2-1, with D unclear. CDR3 length: 11 residues. Germline values: CDR1 DFQATT, CDR2 SNEGSKA (reference sequence).

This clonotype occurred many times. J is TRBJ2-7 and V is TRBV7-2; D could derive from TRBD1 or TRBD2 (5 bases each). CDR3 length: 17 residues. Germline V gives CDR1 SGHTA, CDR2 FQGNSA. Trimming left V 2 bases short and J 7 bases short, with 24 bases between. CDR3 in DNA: TGTGCCAGCAGCTTATCCTCTTCTGGTGGGACCGGAAGGGAGCAGTACTTC. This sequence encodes CASSLSSSGGTGREQYF.

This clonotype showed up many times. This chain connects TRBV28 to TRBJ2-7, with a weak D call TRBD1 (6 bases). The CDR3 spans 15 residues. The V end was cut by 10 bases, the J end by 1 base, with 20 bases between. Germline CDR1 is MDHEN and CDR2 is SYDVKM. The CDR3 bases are TGTGCCACCTCTTTGATCCGGGACATATCCTACGAGCAGTACTTC. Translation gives CATSLIRDISYEQYF.